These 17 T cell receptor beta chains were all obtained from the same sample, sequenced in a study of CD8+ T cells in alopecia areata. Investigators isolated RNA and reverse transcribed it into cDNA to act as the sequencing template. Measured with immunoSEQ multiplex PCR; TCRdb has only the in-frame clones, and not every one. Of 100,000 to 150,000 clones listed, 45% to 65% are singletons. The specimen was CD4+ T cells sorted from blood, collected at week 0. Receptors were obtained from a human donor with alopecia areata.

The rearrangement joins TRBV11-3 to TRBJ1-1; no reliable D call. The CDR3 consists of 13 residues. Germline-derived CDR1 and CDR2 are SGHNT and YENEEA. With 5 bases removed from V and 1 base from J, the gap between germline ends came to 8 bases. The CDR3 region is CASSLTENTEAFF. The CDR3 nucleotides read TGTGCCAGCAGCCTCACAGAGAACACTGAAGCTTTCTTT.

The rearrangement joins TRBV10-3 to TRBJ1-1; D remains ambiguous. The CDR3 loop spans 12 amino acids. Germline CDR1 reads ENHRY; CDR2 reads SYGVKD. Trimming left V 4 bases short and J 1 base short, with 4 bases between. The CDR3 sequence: CAISGANTEAFF. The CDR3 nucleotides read TGTGCCATCAGTGGCGCGAACACTGAAGCTTTCTTT.

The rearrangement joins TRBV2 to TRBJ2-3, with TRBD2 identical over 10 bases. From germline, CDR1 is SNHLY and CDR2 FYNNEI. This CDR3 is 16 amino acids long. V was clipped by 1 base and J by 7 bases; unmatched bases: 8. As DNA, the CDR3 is TGTGCCAGCAGTGAAGTTGGGCTAGCGGGGGAGAATACGCAGTATTTT. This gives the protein CASSEVGLAGENTQYF.

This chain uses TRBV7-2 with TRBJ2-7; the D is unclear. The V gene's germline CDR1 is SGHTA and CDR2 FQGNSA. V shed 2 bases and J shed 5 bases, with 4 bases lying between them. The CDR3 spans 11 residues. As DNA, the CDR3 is TGTGCCAGCAGCTTATACCACGAGCAGTACTTC. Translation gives CASSLYHEQYF.

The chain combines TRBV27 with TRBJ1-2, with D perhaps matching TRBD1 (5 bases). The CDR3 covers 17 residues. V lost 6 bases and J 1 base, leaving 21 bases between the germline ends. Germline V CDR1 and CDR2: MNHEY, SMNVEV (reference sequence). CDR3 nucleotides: TGTGCCAGCAGGGGGCCGGTCGGAGGGATAAGTAACTATGGCTACACCTTC. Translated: CASRGPVGGISNYGYTF.

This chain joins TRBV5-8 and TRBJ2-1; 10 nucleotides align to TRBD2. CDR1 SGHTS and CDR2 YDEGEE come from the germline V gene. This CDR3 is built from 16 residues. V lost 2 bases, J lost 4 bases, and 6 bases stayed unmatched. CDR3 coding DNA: TGTGCCAGCAGCTTTATGACTAGCGGGCTGTACAATGAGCAGTTCTTC. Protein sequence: CASSFMTSGLYNEQFF.

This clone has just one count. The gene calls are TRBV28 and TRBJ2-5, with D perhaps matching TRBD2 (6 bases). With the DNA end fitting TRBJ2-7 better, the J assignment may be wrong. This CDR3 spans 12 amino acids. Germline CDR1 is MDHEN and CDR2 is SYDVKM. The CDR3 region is CASRVGGYEQYF. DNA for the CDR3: TGTGCCAGCCGAGTCGGGGGCTACGAGCAGTACTTC.

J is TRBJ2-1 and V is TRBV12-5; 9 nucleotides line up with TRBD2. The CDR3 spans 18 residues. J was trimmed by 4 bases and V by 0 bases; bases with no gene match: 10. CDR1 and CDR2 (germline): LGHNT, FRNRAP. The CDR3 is CASGLVGFSGGPYNEQFF. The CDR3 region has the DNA TGTGCTAGTGGTTTGGTAGGGTTTAGCGGGGGACCGTACAATGAGCAGTTCTTC.

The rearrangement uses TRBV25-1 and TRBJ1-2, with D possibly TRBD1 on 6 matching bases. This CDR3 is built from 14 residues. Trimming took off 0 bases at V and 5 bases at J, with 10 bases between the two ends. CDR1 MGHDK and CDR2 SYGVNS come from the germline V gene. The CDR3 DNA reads TGTGCCAGCAGTGAATACCCAGGGGAATATGGCTACACCTTC. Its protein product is CASSEYPGEYGYTF.

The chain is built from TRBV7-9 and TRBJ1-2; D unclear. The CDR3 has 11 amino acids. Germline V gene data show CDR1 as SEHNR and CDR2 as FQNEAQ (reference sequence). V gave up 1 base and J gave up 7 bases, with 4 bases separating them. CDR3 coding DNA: TGTGCCAGCAGCTTAGTAGGTGGCTACACCTTC. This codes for CASSLVGGYTF.

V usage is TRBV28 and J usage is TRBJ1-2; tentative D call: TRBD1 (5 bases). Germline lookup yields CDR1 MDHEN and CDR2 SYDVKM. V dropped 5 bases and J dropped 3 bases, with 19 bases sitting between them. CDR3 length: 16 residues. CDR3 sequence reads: CASSDSLGWGDYGYTF. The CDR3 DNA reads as TGTGCCAGCAGTGACTCCTTGGGGTGGGGGGACTATGGCTACACCTTC.

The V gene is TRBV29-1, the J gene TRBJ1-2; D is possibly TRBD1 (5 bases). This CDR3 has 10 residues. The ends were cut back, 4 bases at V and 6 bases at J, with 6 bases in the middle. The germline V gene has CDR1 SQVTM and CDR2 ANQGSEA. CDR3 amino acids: CSVAGHGYTF. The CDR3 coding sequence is TGCAGCGTTGCAGGGCATGGCTACACCTTC.

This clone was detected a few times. The CDR3 region has the DNA TGTGCCAGCAGGAGAGTATCTAGCACAGATACGCAGTATTTT. Translating it yields CASRRVSSTDTQYF. This chain links TRBV6-5 with TRBJ2-3, with D unresolved. V was trimmed by 6 bases and J by 0 bases, leaving 10 bases between them. This CDR3 comprises 14 residues. Per germline, CDR1 MNHEY and CDR2 SVGAGI.

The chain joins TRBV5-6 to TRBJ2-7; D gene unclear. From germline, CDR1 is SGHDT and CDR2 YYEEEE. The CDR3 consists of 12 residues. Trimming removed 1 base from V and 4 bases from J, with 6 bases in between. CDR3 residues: CASSLRAYEQYF. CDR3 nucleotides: TGTGCCAGCAGCTTGCGAGCTTACGAGCAGTACTTC. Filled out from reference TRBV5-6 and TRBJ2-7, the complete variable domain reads DAGVTQSPTHLIKTRGQQVTLRCSPKSGHDTVSWYQQALGQGPQFIFQYYEEEERQRGNFPDRFSGHQFPNYSSELNVNALLLGDSALYLCASSLRAYEQYFGPGTRLTVT.

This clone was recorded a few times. For the CDR3, the DNA is TGTGCCAGCAGCTTAGCTGGACCCGGGGCCGGTGGCTACACCTTC. This encodes CASSLAGPGAGGYTF. This chain uses TRBV7-2 with TRBJ1-2; TRBD1 is a possible D gene (5 bases). V lost 0 bases to trimming and J lost 7 bases, with 15 bases between them. CDR1 and CDR2 (germline): SGHTA, FQGNSA. The length of the CDR3 is 15 residues.

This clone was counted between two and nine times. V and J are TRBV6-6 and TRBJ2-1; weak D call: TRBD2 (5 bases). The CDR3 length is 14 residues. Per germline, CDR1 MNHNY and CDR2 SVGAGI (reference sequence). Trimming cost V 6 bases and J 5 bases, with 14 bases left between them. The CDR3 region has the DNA TGTGCCAGCAGGTCCCTGTTCGGGGACAATGAGCAGTTCTTC. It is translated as CASRSLFGDNEQFF.

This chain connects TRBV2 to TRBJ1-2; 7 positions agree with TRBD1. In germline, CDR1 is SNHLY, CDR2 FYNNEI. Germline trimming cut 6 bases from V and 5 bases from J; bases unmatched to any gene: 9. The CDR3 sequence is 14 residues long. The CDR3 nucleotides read TGTGCCAGCAGCGTCGACAGGGAAAATTATGGCTACACCTTC. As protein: CASSVDRENYGYTF.